Ten or more counts support the clone carrying this TCR beta chain. Antigen: not known. The CDR3 loop spans 17 amino acids. The V gene's germline CDR1 is SGDLS and CDR2 YYNGEE. The V end lost 3 bases, the J end lost 5 bases, and 23 bases lay between the germline ends. This sample was included in a study of regulatory T cells in long-lasting Graves disease. Study-wide context: Persistent cases took antithyroid drugs over 5 years and stayed TSH receptor antibody positive.

Through Arm-PCR of CDR3 regions and iRepertoire HTBI primers, TCR beta libraries were built. In TCRdb, the multiplex PCR reads were re-called with MiXCR into one record per CDR3 protein. The sample records a few hundred thousand distinct CDR3 sequences, roughly 23% being singletons. The time point here: persistent/refractory GD, antithyroid drugs over 5 years with positive TRAb. PBMCs were the source of the RNA used for TCR sequencing. Graves' disease was diagnosed by American Thyroid Association guidelines. A blood draw put approximately 9 milliliters of peripheral blood into EDTA tubes. Overall study findings and caveats: Relative to new patients (under 1,000), persistent patients exhibited greater sharing of public clonotypes (approximately 3,000).

This chain uses TRBV9 with TRBJ2-5; the D call may be TRBD1 or TRBD2 (5 bases each). This clonotype was obtained from a woman aged 40-49 years with Graves disease. Sample: peripheral blood mononuclear cells (PBMCs), taken when the disease was refractory, from a patient treated with antithyroid drugs. The CDR3: CASSGGVSPLEGETQYF. The CDR3 region has the DNA TGTGCCAGCAGCGGGGGTGTATCCCCACTAGAGGGGGAGACCCAGTACTTC.